A selection of T cell receptor beta chains follows, all from one sample in a study of pediatric ulcerative colitis. Clones were sequenced by immunoSEQ multiplex PCR, and TCRdb holds only the in-frame ones, with some missing. The profile shows over 45,000 clones, around 76% of them singletons. The sample comprised gut tissue. Receptors were obtained from a girl aged 10 to 17 with moderate ulcerative colitis. CDR3s include the opening cysteine and the closing phenylalanine or tryptophan. The order of the fields is V gene, clone size, J gene, D gene, CDR3 DNA, CDR3 protein. D genes are given only for firm matches. Some rows have no size entry. The others give once, few or many, or a class for an expanded clone.

V: TRBV11-2
size: few
J: TRBJ1-2
D: NA
DNA: TGTGCCAGTGCCCCGGGCAGGAACAACTATGGCTACACCTTC
CDR3: CASAPGRNNYGYTF

V: TRBV30
size: NA
J: TRBJ2-7
D: NA
DNA: TGTGCCTGGAGTGTAGCTTCCTACGAGCAGTACTTC
CDR3: CAWSVASYEQYF

V: TRBV4-2
size: NA
J: TRBJ1-1
D: NA
DNA: TGTGCCAGCAGCGGGCTCCTTCCCCAGGCCGGGAACACTGAAGCTTTCTTT
CDR3: CASSGLLPQAGNTEAFF

V: TRBV7-2
size: NA
J: TRBJ1-2
D: NA
DNA: TGTGCCAGCAGCTTAGCTAATGGGGGAGATACTTATGGCTACACCTTC
CDR3: CASSLANGGDTYGYTF

V: TRBV30
size: NA
J: TRBJ2-3
D: TRBD2
DNA: TGTGCCTGGAGTGGCGGGAGGGTTAGGGATACGCAGTATTTT
CDR3: CAWSGGRVRDTQYF

V: TRBV7-9
size: NA
J: TRBJ2-3
D: NA
DNA: TGTGCCAGCAGCTTAAGGCGCGTGCAGGGAGACTCAGCGGGTACGCAGTATTTT
CDR3: CASSLRRVQGDSAGTQYF

V: TRBV4-3
size: NA
J: TRBJ1-2
D: NA
DNA: TGCGCCAGCAGCCAAGGAAGCGTGGCTAACTATGGCTACACCTTC
CDR3: CASSQGSVANYGYTF

V: TRBV5-1
size: once
J: TRBJ2-7
D: TRBD1
DNA: TGCGCCAGCAGCTTGATACCGGGACAGGGCTACGAGCAGTACTTC
CDR3: CASSLIPGQGYEQYF

V: TRBV7-2
size: NA
J: TRBJ2-7
D: TRBD2
DNA: TGTGCCAGCAGCTTACCGAGGACTAGCGGGAGTGACGAGCAGTACTTC
CDR3: CASSLPRTSGSDEQYF

V: TRBV7-3
size: NA
J: TRBJ2-7
D: NA
DNA: TGTGCCAGCAGCTCCGGGACGGGCTACGAGCAGTACTTC
CDR3: CASSSGTGYEQYF

V: TRBV7-9
size: NA
J: TRBJ2-5
D: TRBD2
DNA: TGTGCCAGCAGCTTTCTAGCGGGCCAAGAGACCCAGTACTTC
CDR3: CASSFLAGQETQYF

V: TRBV5-4
size: NA
J: TRBJ1-4
D: NA
DNA: TGTGCCAGCAGCTCCCCCCGTGGACTGTTTTTT
CDR3: CASSSPRGLFF

V: TRBV15
size: NA
J: TRBJ1-4
D: NA
DNA: TGTGCCACCAGCTGGGGGCTAAGGGGGGCTAATGAAAAACTGTTTTTT
CDR3: CATSWGLRGANEKLFF

V: TRBV30
size: few
J: TRBJ2-1
D: TRBD2
DNA: TGTGCCTGGGGAACGGGAGCGGGGGGCGTCTATGAGCAGTTCTTC
CDR3: CAWGTGAGGVYEQFF

V: TRBV5-1
size: NA
J: TRBJ1-1
D: NA
DNA: TGCGCCAGCAGCTTAAACACTGAAGCTTTCTTT
CDR3: CASSLNTEAFF

V: TRBV6-6
size: NA
J: TRBJ2-3
D: NA
DNA: TGTGCCAGCAGTTACTCGGAGGGCGGCACAGATACGCAGTATTTT
CDR3: CASSYSEGGTDTQYF

V: TRBV2
size: NA
J: TRBJ2-7
D: NA
DNA: TGTGCCAGCAGTGAAGACAGGCCCTACGAGCAGTACTTC
CDR3: CASSEDRPYEQYF

V: TRBV11-2
size: NA
J: TRBJ1-4
D: NA
DNA: TGTGCCAGCGCCAGGGCAGTTAATGAAAAACTGTTTTTT
CDR3: CASARAVNEKLFF

V: TRBV11-2
size: NA
J: TRBJ2-7
D: NA
DNA: TGTGCCAGCAGCTTAGCGGGGCAGGGGGGGTCCTACGAGCAGTACTTC
CDR3: CASSLAGQGGSYEQYF

V: TRBV9
size: NA
J: TRBJ2-3
D: NA
DNA: TGTGCCAGCAGCGTAGGTAGCAGGGGTGGCACAGATACGCAGTATTTT
CDR3: CASSVGSRGGTDTQYF

V: TRBV28
size: NA
J: TRBJ2-1
D: NA
DNA: TGTGCCAGCAGTTTGCCGTTAAATGAGCAGTTCTTC
CDR3: CASSLPLNEQFF

V: TRBV7-2
size: NA
J: TRBJ2-7
D: TRBD2
DNA: TGTGCCAGCAGCTTAGATAGCGGGAGATACGAGCAGTACTTC
CDR3: CASSLDSGRYEQYF

V: TRBV7-3
size: NA
J: TRBJ2-1
D: NA
DNA: TGTGCCAGCAGCTTAAAGCCGGCGTCCTACAATGAGCAGTTCTTC
CDR3: CASSLKPASYNEQFF

V: TRBV6-6
size: NA
J: TRBJ1-1
D: TRBD1
DNA: TGTGCCAGCCGCCGGGACAGGACGAATCCAGCTTTCTTT
CDR3: CASRRDRTNPAFF

V: TRBV6-1
size: NA
J: TRBJ1-1
D: TRBD1
DNA: TGTGCCAGCAGTGAAGAGGGGGCAGGGAAAACTTTCTTT
CDR3: CASSEEGAGKTFF

V: TRBV6-4
size: NA
J: TRBJ2-2
D: NA
DNA: TGTGCCAGCAGTGACTCACAACAGGAGGCCGGGGAGCTGTTTTTT
CDR3: CASSDSQQEAGELFF

V: TRBV27
size: NA
J: TRBJ2-3
D: TRBD1
DNA: TGTGCCAGCAGTCCAATACTTATACTGGATACAGGGGGACGCACAGATACGCAGTATTTT
CDR3: CASSPILILDTGGRTDTQYF

V: TRBV19
size: NA
J: TRBJ2-2
D: NA
DNA: TGTGCCAGTAGTATAAGTGGGGGGGAGCTGTTTTTT
CDR3: CASSISGGELFF

V: TRBV19
size: NA
J: TRBJ1-6
D: NA
DNA: TGTGCCAGTAGAACCGGGACCCTGGGGTGGTCACCCCTCCACTTT
CDR3: CASRTGTLGWSPLHF

V: TRBV25-1
size: NA
J: TRBJ1-2
D: TRBD1
DNA: TGTGCCAGCAGTGATGGGTGGGGACAGGGAAATGGCTACACCTTC
CDR3: CASSDGWGQGNGYTF

V: TRBV13
size: NA
J: TRBJ2-3
D: NA
DNA: TGTGCCAGCAGCGAACGGCTCACAGATACGCAGTATTTT
CDR3: CASSERLTDTQYF

V: TRBV7-2
size: NA
J: TRBJ1-1
D: NA
DNA: TGTGCCAGCAGCTTAGAAAGGGTGGGGAACACTGAAGCTTTCTTT
CDR3: CASSLERVGNTEAFF

V: TRBV6-6
size: NA
J: TRBJ2-1
D: NA
DNA: TGTGCCAGCAGTTACTCACGTGCCGTCGGCAATGAGCAGTTCTTC
CDR3: CASSYSRAVGNEQFF

V: TRBV2
size: NA
J: TRBJ2-3
D: TRBD2
DNA: TGTGCCAGCAGGAGGACTAGCGGGGGTTCGAGCACAGATACGCAGTATTTT
CDR3: CASRRTSGGSSTDTQYF

V: TRBV28
size: NA
J: TRBJ2-1
D: NA
DNA: TGTGCCAGCAGCCCCCAGTCGGGGCGGAATGAGCAGTTCTTC
CDR3: CASSPQSGRNEQFF

V: TRBV4-3
size: NA
J: TRBJ1-1
D: NA
DNA: TGCGCCAGCAGCCAAGATTTCGGGAGATCTTGGATGAACACTGAAGCTTTCTTT
CDR3: CASSQDFGRSWMNTEAFF

V: TRBV5-5
size: NA
J: TRBJ2-5
D: TRBD1
DNA: TGTGCCAGCAGCACTCCCGGGACAGGGGCAGAGACCCAGTACTTC
CDR3: CASSTPGTGAETQYF

V: TRBV19
size: NA
J: TRBJ1-2
D: TRBD1
DNA: TGTGCCAGTAGTCCCCCAGCGGGGACAGGGGACTATGGCTACACCTTC
CDR3: CASSPPAGTGDYGYTF

V: TRBV6-5
size: NA
J: TRBJ2-3
D: NA
DNA: TGTGCCAGCAGTTACCGGAAGGGTGGCACAGATACGCAGTATTTT
CDR3: CASSYRKGGTDTQYF

V: TRBV11-1
size: NA
J: TRBJ2-1
D: NA
DNA: TGTGCCAGCAGCTTAAGTGCACACTCCTCCTACAATGAGCAGTTCTTC
CDR3: CASSLSAHSSYNEQFF

V: TRBV11-3
size: NA
J: TRBJ1-1
D: NA
DNA: TGTGCCAGCAGCGCCCAGGGGAACACTGAAGCTTTCTTT
CDR3: CASSAQGNTEAFF

V: TRBV6-1
size: NA
J: TRBJ2-7
D: NA
DNA: TGTGCCACCGGCCCCCCCTACGAGCAGTACTTC
CDR3: CATGPPYEQYF

V: TRBV30
size: NA
J: TRBJ2-5
D: NA
DNA: TGTGCCTGGACGGACCGAGAGACCCAGTACTTC
CDR3: CAWTDRETQYF

V: TRBV6-6
size: few
J: TRBJ2-3
D: NA
DNA: TGTGCCAGCAGTCTTCGCTCGGCGGGGTACACAGATACGCAGTATTTT
CDR3: CASSLRSAGYTDTQYF

V: TRBV5-6
size: NA
J: TRBJ1-2
D: NA
DNA: TGTGCCAGCAGCTTGAGCTTTGGCTACACCTTC
CDR3: CASSLSFGYTF

V: TRBV19
size: NA
J: TRBJ2-5
D: TRBD1
DNA: TGTGCCAGTAGTTCAAGAGGACAGGGAGAGACCCAGTACTTC
CDR3: CASSSRGQGETQYF

V: TRBV19
size: NA
J: TRBJ1-2
D: NA
DNA: TGTGCCAGTAGTATCCAGGGGCGCCGTCGAAACTATGGCTACACCTTC
CDR3: CASSIQGRRRNYGYTF

V: TRBV6-5
size: NA
J: TRBJ2-7
D: NA
DNA: TGTGCCAGCACCGGGGTAACCTACGAGCAGTACTTC
CDR3: CASTGVTYEQYF

V: TRBV5-4
size: NA
J: TRBJ2-5
D: TRBD2
DNA: TGTGCCAGCAGCCGGAGAACTACTAGCGCGCAAGAGACCCAGTACTTC
CDR3: CASSRRTTSAQETQYF

V: TRBV18
size: NA
J: TRBJ2-1
D: NA
DNA: TGTGCCAGCTCACCGGAGGGGGGGAGCTCCTACAATGAGCAGTTCTTC
CDR3: CASSPEGGSSYNEQFF

V: TRBV19
size: NA
J: TRBJ2-5
D: NA
DNA: TGTGCCAGTAGTTCCCTAGGGTACGGGGCCGGCGAGACCCAGTACTTC
CDR3: CASSSLGYGAGETQYF

V: TRBV10-1
size: few
J: TRBJ1-5
D: TRBD1
DNA: TGCGCCAGCAGTGTAGGGGAGGACAGGGGGGATCCCCAGCATTTT
CDR3: CASSVGEDRGDPQHF

V: TRBV9
size: few
J: TRBJ2-1
D: TRBD2
DNA: TGTGCCAGCAGCGTAGAGACTAGCGGGTTCTCCTACAATGAGCAGTTCTTC
CDR3: CASSVETSGFSYNEQFF